Detailed here is one T cell receptor beta chain. Its specificity is not known. The sample belongs to a study of cytomegalovirus exposure and HLA in healthy donors. Study-wide findings and caveats: For presence/absence analyses, sequencing depth was assumed to be roughly uniform across donors.

Primers: 60 Vbeta forward and 13 Jbeta reverse. TCRdb keeps only in-frame clones here, not all; method: immunoSEQ multiplex PCR. This sample carries approximately 110,000 clones, roughly 70% of them seen once, and the ten largest clones take around 8%. The sequencing sample was made of PBMCs. This receptor was taken from a man in his forties or fifties in good health and CMV-seronegative.

In nucleotides, the CDR3 is TGTGCCAGCTCATCCTTAGCGGGCTACGAGCAGTACTTC. It translates to CASSSLAGYEQYF. The chain couples TRBV18 to TRBJ2-7; 7 nucleotides line up with TRBD2. CDR1 and CDR2 from the germline V gene are KGHSH and LQKENI. CDR3 length: 13 residues. V was clipped by 5 bases and J by 3 bases; unmatched bases: 4.